This TCR beta chain was recorded in a study of blood T cell repertoires in COVID-19. Assay used: immunoSEQ multiplex PCR; TCRdb lists only in-frame clones, some missing. The table records about 190,000 clones, roughly nine tenths of them present only once. V dropped 6 bases and J dropped 4; count of bases not matched to a gene: 5. This CDR3 spans 14 amino acids. Looked up from germline, CDR1 is MNHEY and CDR2 is SVGAGI. The receptor was derived from a woman younger than 45 with active or convalescent COVID-19. Material for sequencing was peripheral blood. The chain links TRBV6-5 to TRBJ2-7; 11 bases fit TRBD2. CDR3 amino acids: CASRPGTSGYEQYF. In DNA, the CDR3 is TGTGCCAGCAGGCCCGGGACTAGCGGTTACGAGCAGTACTTC.